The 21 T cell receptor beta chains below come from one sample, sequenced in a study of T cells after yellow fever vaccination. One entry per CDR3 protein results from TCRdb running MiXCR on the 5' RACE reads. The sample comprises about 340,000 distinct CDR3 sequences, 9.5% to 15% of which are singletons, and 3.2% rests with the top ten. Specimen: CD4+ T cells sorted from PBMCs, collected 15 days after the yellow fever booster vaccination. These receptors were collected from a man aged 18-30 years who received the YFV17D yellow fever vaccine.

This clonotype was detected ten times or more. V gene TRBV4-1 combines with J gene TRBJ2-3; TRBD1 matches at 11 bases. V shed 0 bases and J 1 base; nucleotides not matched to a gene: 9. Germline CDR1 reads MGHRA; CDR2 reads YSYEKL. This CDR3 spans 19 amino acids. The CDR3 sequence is CASSQEPGQGVIGTDTQYF. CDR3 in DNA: TGCGCCAGCAGCCAAGAGCCGGGACAGGGGGTTATTGGCACAGATACGCAGTATTTT.

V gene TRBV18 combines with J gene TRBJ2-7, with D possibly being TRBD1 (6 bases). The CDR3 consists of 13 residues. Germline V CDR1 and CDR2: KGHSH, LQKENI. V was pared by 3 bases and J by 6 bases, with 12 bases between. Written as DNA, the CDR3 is TGTGCCAGCTCACCGCCCGTGGACAGCGAGCAGTACTTC. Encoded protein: CASSPPVDSEQYF.

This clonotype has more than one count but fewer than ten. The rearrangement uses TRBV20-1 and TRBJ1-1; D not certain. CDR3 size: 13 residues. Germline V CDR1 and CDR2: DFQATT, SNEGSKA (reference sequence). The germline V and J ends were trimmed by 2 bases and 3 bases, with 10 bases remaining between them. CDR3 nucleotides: TGCAGTGCTAGATTCGTGCTCTACACTGAAGCTTTCTTT. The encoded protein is CSARFVLYTEAFF.

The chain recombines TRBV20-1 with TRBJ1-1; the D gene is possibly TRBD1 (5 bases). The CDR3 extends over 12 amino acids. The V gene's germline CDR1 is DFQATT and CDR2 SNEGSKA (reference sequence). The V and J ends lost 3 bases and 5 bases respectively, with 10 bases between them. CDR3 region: CSASRVRTEAFF. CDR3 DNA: TGCAGTGCTAGCAGGGTTCGGACTGAAGCTTTCTTT.

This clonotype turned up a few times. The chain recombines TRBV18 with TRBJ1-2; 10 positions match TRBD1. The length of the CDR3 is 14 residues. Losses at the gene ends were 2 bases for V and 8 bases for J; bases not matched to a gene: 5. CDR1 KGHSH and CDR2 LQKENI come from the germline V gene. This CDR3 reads CASSPGDRGKGYTF. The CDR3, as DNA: TGTGCCAGCTCACCAGGGGACAGGGGAAAAGGCTACACCTTC.

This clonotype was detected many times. CDR3 sequence reads: CATRRGGDNTEAFF. CDR3 DNA sequence: TGTGCCACCAGGCGAGGGGGCGACAACACTGAAGCTTTCTTT. The genes are TRBV24-1 and TRBJ1-1; 7 positions match TRBD1. This CDR3 region has 14 residues. The trim removed 7 bases at V and 2 bases at J, leaving 6 bases unmatched. The germline V gene has CDR1 KGHDR and CDR2 SFDVKD.

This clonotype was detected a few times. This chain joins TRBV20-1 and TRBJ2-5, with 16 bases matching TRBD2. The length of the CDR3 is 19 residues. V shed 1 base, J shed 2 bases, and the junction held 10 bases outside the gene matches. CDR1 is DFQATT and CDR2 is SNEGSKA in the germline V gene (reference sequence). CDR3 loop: CSARALPGTSGGAQETQYF. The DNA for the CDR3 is TGCAGTGCTAGAGCGTTGCCCGGGACTAGCGGGGGGGCGCAAGAGACCCAGTACTTC.

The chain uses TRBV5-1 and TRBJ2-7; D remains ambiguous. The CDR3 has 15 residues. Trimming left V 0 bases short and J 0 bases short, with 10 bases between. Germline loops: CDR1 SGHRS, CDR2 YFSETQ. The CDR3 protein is CASSLGTASSYEQYV. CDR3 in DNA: TGCGCCAGCAGCTTGGGGACGGCGAGCTCCTACGAGCAGTACGTC.

In DNA form, the CDR3 reads TGCGCCAGCAGTCTCCTCGGACATTTCGGGTATGGCTACACCTTC. Amino acid sequence: CASSLLGHFGYGYTF. V and J are TRBV5-1 and TRBJ1-2, with a tentative D call TRBD1 (5 bases). CDR1 and CDR2 (germline): SGHRS, YFSETQ. This CDR3 region has 15 residues. The ends were cut back, 5 bases at V and 5 bases at J, with 19 bases in the middle.

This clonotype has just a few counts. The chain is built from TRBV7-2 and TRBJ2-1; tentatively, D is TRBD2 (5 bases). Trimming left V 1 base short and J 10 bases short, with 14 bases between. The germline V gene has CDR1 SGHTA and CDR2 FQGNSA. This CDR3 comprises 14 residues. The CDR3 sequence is CASSLVLASLEQFF. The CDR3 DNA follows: TGTGCCAGCAGCTTAGTCCTAGCCTCCTTAGAGCAGTTCTTC.

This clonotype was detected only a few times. The CDR3 nucleotides read TGTGCCAGCAGCTTGGGCAGGGTTTCCGAGCAGTACTTC. Its translation: CASSLGRVSEQYF. The chain recombines TRBV7-2 with TRBJ2-7, with a weak D call TRBD1 (5 bases). V dropped 3 bases and J dropped 6 bases, with 12 bases sitting between them. Germline values: CDR1 SGHTA, CDR2 FQGNSA. This CDR3 contains 13 residues.

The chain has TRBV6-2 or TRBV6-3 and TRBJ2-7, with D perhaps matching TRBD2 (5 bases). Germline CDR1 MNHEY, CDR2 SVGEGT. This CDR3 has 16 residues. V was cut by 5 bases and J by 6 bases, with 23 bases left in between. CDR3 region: CASSLHFGGGSSEQYF. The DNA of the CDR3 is TGTGCCAGCAGTCTCCACTTTGGAGGTGGGAGTTCCGAGCAGTACTTC.

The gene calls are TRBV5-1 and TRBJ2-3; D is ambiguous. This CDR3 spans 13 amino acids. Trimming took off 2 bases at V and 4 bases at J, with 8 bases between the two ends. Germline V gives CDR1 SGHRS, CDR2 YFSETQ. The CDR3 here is CASSFQASDTQYF. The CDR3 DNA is TGCGCCAGCAGCTTTCAGGCCTCAGATACGCAGTATTTT.

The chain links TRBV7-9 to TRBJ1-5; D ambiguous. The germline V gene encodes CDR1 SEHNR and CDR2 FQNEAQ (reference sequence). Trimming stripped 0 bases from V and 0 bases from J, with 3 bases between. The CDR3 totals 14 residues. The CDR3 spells CASSLANSNQPQHF. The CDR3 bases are TGTGCCAGCAGCTTAGCAAATAGCAATCAGCCCCAGCATTTT.

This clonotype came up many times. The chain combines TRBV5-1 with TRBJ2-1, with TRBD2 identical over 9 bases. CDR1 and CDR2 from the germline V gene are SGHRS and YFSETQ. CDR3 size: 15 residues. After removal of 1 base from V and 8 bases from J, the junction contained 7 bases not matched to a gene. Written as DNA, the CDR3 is TGCGCCAGCAGCTTGTCTGCGGGGGGGCCGGATGAGCAGTTCTTC. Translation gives CASSLSAGGPDEQFF.

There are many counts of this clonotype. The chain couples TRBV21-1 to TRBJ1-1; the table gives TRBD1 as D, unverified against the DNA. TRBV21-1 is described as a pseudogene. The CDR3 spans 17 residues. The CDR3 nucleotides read TGTGCCAGCAGCAAACAGGGGGTGGAGGGGAGGAACACTGAAGCTTTCTTT. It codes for CASSKQGVEGRNTEAFF.

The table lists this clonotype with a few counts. The CDR3 loop is CASSPVSTRDTQYF. CDR3 coding DNA: TGTGCCAGCAGTCCAGTGTCGACTAGAGATACGCAGTATTTT. The rearrangement joins TRBV12-3 or TRBV12-4 to TRBJ2-3; D is possibly TRBD2 (6 bases). V lost 5 bases and J lost 5, with 14 bases in between. The CDR3 consists of 14 residues.

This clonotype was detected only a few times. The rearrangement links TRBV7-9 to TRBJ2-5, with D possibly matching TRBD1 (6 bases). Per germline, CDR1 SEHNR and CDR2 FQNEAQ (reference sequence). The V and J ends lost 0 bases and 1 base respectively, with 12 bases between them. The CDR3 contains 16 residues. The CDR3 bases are TGTGCCAGCAGCTTAGCCATCGACAGGACCCAAGAGACCCAGTACTTC. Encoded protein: CASSLAIDRTQETQYF.

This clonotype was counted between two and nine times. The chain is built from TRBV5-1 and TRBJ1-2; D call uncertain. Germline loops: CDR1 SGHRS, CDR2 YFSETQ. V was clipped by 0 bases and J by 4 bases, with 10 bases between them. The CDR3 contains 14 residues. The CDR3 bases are TGCGCCAGCAGCTTGGGGTCCAATCCCTATGGCTACACCTTC. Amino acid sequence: CASSLGSNPYGYTF.

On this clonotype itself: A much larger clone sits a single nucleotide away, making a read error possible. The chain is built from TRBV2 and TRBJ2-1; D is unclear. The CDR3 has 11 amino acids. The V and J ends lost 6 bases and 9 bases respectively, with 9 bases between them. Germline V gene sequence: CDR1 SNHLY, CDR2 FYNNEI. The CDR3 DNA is TGTGCCAGCAGCCCCCAGAGTGAGCAGTTCTTC. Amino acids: CASSPQSEQFF.

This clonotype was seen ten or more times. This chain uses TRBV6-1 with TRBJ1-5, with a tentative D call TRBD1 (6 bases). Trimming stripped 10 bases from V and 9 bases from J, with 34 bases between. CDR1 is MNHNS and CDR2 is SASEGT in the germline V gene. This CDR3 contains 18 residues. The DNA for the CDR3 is TGTGCCACCACGTATGGGACACGGGAAGGCTCAAGGATGTGGCCCCAGCATTTT. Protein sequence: CATTYGTREGSRMWPQHF.